Given below is one T cell receptor beta chain in context. The record originates from a study of T cell changes during pregnancy in multiple sclerosis. Only in-frame clones appear in the TCRdb table, and some are missing; sequencing was by immunoSEQ multiplex PCR. The profile covers about 57,000 clones, with over 85% appearing a single time and around 0.4% taken by the ten largest. V trimming: 1 base; J trimming: 1 base; junction bases outside the gene matches: 8. The CDR3 is 17 residues long. CDR1 and CDR2 from the germline V gene are SEHNR and FQNEAQ (reference sequence). The chain links TRBV7-9 to TRBJ2-3; 7 nucleotides line up with TRBD1. This receptor was obtained from a female donor with multiple sclerosis, enrolled in a pregnancy study. Sequenced material: CD4+ T cells from peripheral blood mononuclear cells, taken before pregnancy. CDR3 protein: CASSLGRQGTGTDTQYF. Here the CDR3 DNA reads TGTGCCAGCAGCTTAGGAAGACAGGGAACGGGCACAGATACGCAGTATTTT.